This TCR beta chain was captured in a study of T cells in Graves' hyperthyroidism and ophthalmopathy. Study background: Peripheral blood specimens were obtained at initial diagnosis, prior to any treatment. Study-wide results and caveats: Most thyroid-expanded clonotypes above 0.001 were also found in blood.

Exclusion of patients followed from uncontrolled infection, other autoimmune disease, pregnancy or lactation. Fresh peripheral blood, approximately 10 ml, was the source of the PBMCs. The CDR3 runs 14 residues. CDR1 and CDR2 from the germline V gene are LGHDT and YNNKEL (reference sequence). V shed 4 bases and J shed 4 bases, with 11 bases lying between them. This clonotype occurred a few times. Its specificity is unknown. Amplified TCR beta CDR3 regions derived from RNA transcripts. Researchers ran a first-round RT-PCR on the TCR CDR3 using the HTBI primer set. TCRdb re-called the multiplex PCR reads with MiXCR, one entry per CDR3 protein. The sample holds about 640,000 distinct CDR3 sequences, less than 25% seen once.

The V gene is TRBV3-1, the J gene TRBJ2-1, with D hard to call. The clonotype was recovered from a man in his thirties or forties with Graves' ophthalmopathy. The source material was blood. In DNA, the CDR3 is TGTGCCAGCAGCCCCAATTACCAGTACAATGAGCAGTTCTTC. Translation: CASSPNYQYNEQFF.